This T cell receptor beta chain originates from a study of cytomegalovirus exposure and HLA in healthy donors. PCR used 60 Vbeta primers and 13 Jbeta primers. The assay was immunoSEQ multiplex PCR, and TCRdb's table has in-frame clones only and misses some. The table records 150,000 to 180,000 clones, 60% to 80% of them present only once. Study results and limitations: In vitro confirmation showed three CMV-associated chains to be CMV antigen specific. HLA alleles showed associations with 15,000 to 20,000 TCR beta sequences in a later analysis, at a 0.05 false discovery rate.

With respect to this clone: The antigen remains undetermined.

Germline V gives CDR1 SQVTM, CDR2 ANQGSEA. V trimming: 7 bases; J trimming: 0 bases; junction bases outside the gene matches: 11. The CDR3 is 16 residues long. The chain has TRBV29-1 and TRBJ1-1; 10 positions match TRBD1. The receptor was derived from a man in his thirties or forties in good health and CMV-seropositive. Material for sequencing was PBMCs. The CDR3 loop reads CSASDRGIHMNTEAFF. The DNA of the CDR3 is TGCAGCGCCTCGGACAGGGGGATCCACATGAACACTGAAGCTTTCTTT.